This record concerns one TCR beta chain sequence. V was shortened by 4 bases and J by 2 bases, with 17 bases between the two germline ends. This CDR3 has 16 amino acids. Germline values: CDR1 MNHNS, CDR2 SASEGT. The entry originates in a study of blood T cell repertoires in COVID-19. Study-level information: Sites across the United States, Italy and Spain contributed samples from acute and convalescent COVID-19. Sources were T cells, B-cell-depleted T cells, or PBMCs; the material itself was cDNA or gDNA.

As originally analysed: Quantification of nucleated cells was approximated via reference gene primer amplification. Generated by immunoSEQ multiplex PCR, the TCRdb table keeps only in-frame clones and is missing some. That table gives V, J and clone size, and the DNA gave D and trimming. The sample has 250,000 to 400,000 clones, roughly 84% seen once. The chain links TRBV6-1 to TRBJ2-5; possibly TRBD1 for D (5 bases). Input material: peripheral blood. The clonotype was recovered from a man aged 45 to 65 with active or convalescent COVID-19. The CDR3 protein is CASSGNPRGLQETQYF. CDR3 in DNA: TGTGCCAGCAGTGGAAACCCAAGGGGCCTACAAGAGACCCAGTACTTC.